Detailed here is one TCR beta chain. Its cognate antigen is unknown. The sample is drawn from a study of cytomegalovirus exposure and HLA in healthy donors. Study-wide results and limits: The only immune exposure information that was available was CMV serostatus.

The CDR3 covers 14 residues. Germline-derived CDR1 and CDR2 are SGDLS and YYNGEE. The V gene lost 3 bases and the J gene lost 0 bases, with 6 bases spanning the gap. PCR involved 60 Vbeta and 13 Jbeta primers. Using immunoSEQ multiplex PCR, the repertoire was profiled, and TCRdb retains in-frame clones only, with some absent. The table lists approximately 59,000 clones, about 72% of them singletons. The sequenced material came from PBMCs. The chain employs TRBV9 and TRBJ1-4; no clear D. The source is a girl between 10 and 17 years old in good health and CMV-seropositive. The CDR3 spells CASSGTATNEKLFF. CDR3 nucleotide sequence: TGTGCCAGCAGCGGCACAGCAACTAATGAAAAACTGTTTTTT.